One sample yielded the 21 T cell receptor beta chains listed below, sequenced in a study of T-cell reconstitution after alpha-beta-depleted transplantation in children. As it was prepared, the TCRbeta library received unique molecular identifiers. In TCRdb, the PCR reads were re-called with MiXCR into one record per CDR3 protein. The repertoire holds around 300,000 distinct CDR3 sequences, approximately 20% seen once, with approximately 10% in the top ten. The sequencing used PBMCs, mostly from graft donor cells, collected 180 days after TCRalphabeta/CD19-depleted stem cell transplant. Receptor source: a male patient aged 5 to 17 who had a stem cell transplant for acute lymphoblastic leukemia, so the T cells may come from the graft donor.

This clonotype was observed a few times. The V gene is TRBV7-9, the J gene TRBJ2-7; 8 nucleotides agree with TRBD2. The CDR3 has 16 residues. V lost 5 bases, J lost 3 bases, and 12 bases stayed unmatched. Germline V CDR1 and CDR2: SEHNR, FQNEAQ (reference sequence). DNA for the CDR3: TGTGCCAGCAGCCCCCTCCAGCTAGCGGGTAGCTACGAGCAGTACTTC. The encoded protein is CASSPLQLAGSYEQYF.

This clonotype was picked up a small number of times. The chain has TRBV4-1 and TRBJ1-6; 9 bases agree with TRBD1. Germline CDR1 is MGHRA and CDR2 is YSYEKL. Trimming removed 1 base from V and 9 bases from J; junction bases left unmatched: 4. The CDR3 consists of 15 residues. CDR3 bases: TGCGCCAGCAGCCAAGGTGGGACAGGGTTTTCACCCCTCCACTTT. Translation gives CASSQGGTGFSPLHF.

This clonotype was seen only a few times. The chain carries TRBV29-1 and TRBJ2-7; no clear D. The CDR3 has 10 amino acids. The V gene's germline CDR1 is SQVTM and CDR2 ANQGSEA. V gave up 4 bases and J gave up 5 bases, with 6 bases separating them. The CDR3 spells CSVVQNEQYF. The CDR3 DNA is TGCAGCGTTGTCCAAAACGAGCAGTACTTC.

Written as DNA, the CDR3 is TGTGCCAGCAAGTCTAGCGGGGGTGTCTCCTACAATGAGCAGTTCTTC. Its protein is CASKSSGGVSYNEQFF. This chain joins TRBV5-4 and TRBJ2-1, with 10 bases identical to TRBD2. V lost 6 bases and J lost 0; bases outside the gene matches: 6. Germline CDR1 and CDR2: SGHNT and YYREEE (reference sequence). This CDR3 is built from 16 residues.

This clonotype showed up just a few times. J is TRBJ2-3 and V is TRBV20-1; D remains unclear. The CDR3 length is 13 residues. V shed 1 base and J shed 6 bases, with 11 bases lying between them. Germline CDR1 DFQATT, CDR2 SNEGSKA (reference sequence). The CDR3 region has the DNA TGCAGTGCTAGAGGCGACCGCCGCGATACGCAGTATTTT. Protein sequence: CSARGDRRDTQYF.

This clonotype was seen only a few times. The chain joins TRBV6-7 to TRBJ2-3; 7 nucleotides line up with TRBD2. TRBV6-7 is flagged as an ORF with uncertain function. The length of the CDR3 is 15 residues. Trimming at V came to 6 bases and at J to 2 bases, leaving 8 bases not matched to a gene. CDR3 protein: CASRWGTTYTDTQYF. In DNA form, the CDR3 reads TGTGCCAGCAGATGGGGGACTACATACACAGATACGCAGTATTTT.

The chain recombines TRBV20-1 with TRBJ2-3; TRBD2 matches 9 bases. The germline gives CDR1 DFQATT, CDR2 SNEGSKA (reference sequence). The length of the CDR3 is 12 residues. Germline trimming cut 5 bases from V and 9 bases from J; bases unmatched to any gene: 6. DNA for the CDR3: TGCAGTGCTTCTCCGGGACTAGCAACGCAGTATTTT. Residues: CSASPGLATQYF.

This clonotype was counted between two and nine times. The rearrangement joins TRBV5-1 to TRBJ2-5, with 8 bases matching TRBD1. V lost 2 bases, J lost 5 bases, and 5 bases stayed unmatched. The CDR3 is 14 residues long. Germline lookup yields CDR1 SGHRS and CDR2 YFSETQ. CDR3 sequence reads: CASSFQGARETQYF. The CDR3 region has the DNA TGCGCCAGCAGCTTCCAGGGGGCGAGGGAGACCCAGTACTTC.

This clonotype was counted between two and nine times. V is TRBV7-6 and J is TRBJ2-1, with D perhaps matching TRBD2 (5 bases). The CDR3 has 15 amino acids. In germline, CDR1 is SGHVS, CDR2 FNYEAQ. V was trimmed by 5 bases and J by 0 bases, leaving 11 bases between them. This CDR3 reads CASSHRAVSYNEQFF. The CDR3 DNA follows: TGTGCCAGCAGCCACCGAGCGGTCTCCTACAATGAGCAGTTCTTC.

The chain combines TRBV7-9 with TRBJ2-7, with D unclear. The CDR3 extends over 12 amino acids. V was clipped by 2 bases and J by 6 bases, with 8 bases between them. Germline V gives CDR1 SEHNR, CDR2 FQNEAQ (reference sequence). In DNA form, the CDR3 reads TGTGCCAGCAGCTTACTCAGAACCGAGCAGTACTTC. Its protein is CASSLLRTEQYF.

The chain employs TRBV7-9 and TRBJ2-1; either TRBD1 or TRBD2 may supply D (5 bases each). Trimming pared 4 bases from V and 1 base from J, leaving 11 bases between. CDR1 and CDR2 from the germline V gene are SEHNR and FQNEAQ (reference sequence). CDR3 length equals 15 residues. The CDR3 reads CASSSGTASYNEQFF. In DNA form, the CDR3 reads TGTGCCAGCAGCTCCGGGACCGCTTCCTACAATGAGCAGTTCTTC.

The V gene is TRBV20-1, the J gene TRBJ1-5; D is ambiguous. From germline, CDR1 is DFQATT and CDR2 SNEGSKA (reference sequence). CDR3 length: 14 amino acids. V was pared by 1 base and J by 1 base, with 8 bases between. For the CDR3, the DNA is TGCAGTGCTAGAGCGGGGTCCAGCAATCAGCCCCAGCATTTT. Translating gives CSARAGSSNQPQHF.

This clonotype was seen more than once but under ten times. The genes are TRBV18 and TRBJ2-7, with TRBD1 identical over 8 bases. The CDR3 contains 14 residues. The J segment lost 6 bases and the V segment lost 6 bases, leaving 10 bases of the junction unmatched. The germline gives CDR1 KGHSH, CDR2 LQKENI. CDR3: CASSSTGAHREQYF. The CDR3 DNA reads TGTGCCAGCTCCTCGACAGGGGCGCACCGCGAGCAGTACTTC.

V usage is TRBV12-3 or TRBV12-4 and J usage is TRBJ1-3; D ambiguous. The V end lost 5 bases, the J end lost 3 bases, and 11 bases lay between the germline ends. The CDR3 extends over 14 amino acids. The CDR3 DNA sequence: TGTGCCAGCAGTCCGGACTTTTTTGGAAACACCATATATTTT. Translated, it gives CASSPDFFGNTIYF.

The V and J genes are TRBV5-1 and TRBJ1-1; unclear D gene. CDR3 length: 13 residues. Germline V CDR1 and CDR2: SGHRS, YFSETQ. The germline V and J ends were trimmed by 2 bases and 0 bases, with 5 bases remaining between them. CDR3 amino acids: CASSFRMNTEAFF. The CDR3 DNA follows: TGCGCCAGCAGCTTTAGGATGAACACTGAAGCTTTCTTT.

This rearrangement joins TRBV21-1 to TRBJ2-3; the D call of TRBD1 is as the table states it, not checked on the DNA. TRBV21-1 is listed as a pseudogene. The CDR3 length is 18 residues. CDR3 nucleotides: TGTGCCAGCAGCAAAGGGGGACAGGGGGCGCTTACCACAGATACGCAGTATTTT. Amino acids: CASSKGGQGALTTDTQYF.

The gene calls are TRBV18 and TRBJ1-3; maybe TRBD1 (5 bases). CDR1 and CDR2 from the germline V gene are KGHSH and LQKENI. The CDR3 has 17 amino acids. Trimming left V 6 bases short and J 3 bases short, with 21 bases between. The CDR3 region has the DNA TGTGCCAGCTCGCCCGACAGCCCGGTCAAATATGGAAACACCATATATTTT. Amino acid sequence: CASSPDSPVKYGNTIYF.

The rearrangement uses TRBV7-3 and TRBJ2-3; 11 bases map to TRBD2. V trimming: 0 bases; J trimming: 0 bases; junction bases outside the gene matches: 2. This CDR3 has 17 amino acids. Germline V CDR1 and CDR2: SGHTA, FQGTGA. CDR3 loop: CASSLTLAGGSTDTQYF. The CDR3 DNA reads as TGTGCCAGCAGCTTAACGTTAGCGGGAGGGAGCACAGATACGCAGTATTTT.

This clonotype turned up a few times. The chain uses TRBV9 and TRBJ2-1, with D perhaps assigned TRBD1 or TRBD2 (6 bases each). The CDR3 covers 16 residues. The germline gives CDR1 SGDLS, CDR2 YYNGEE. V shed 4 bases and J shed 8 bases, with 22 bases lying between them. CDR3 region: CASSSPRGAVGHEQFF. In nucleotides, the CDR3 is TGTGCCAGCAGCTCCCCGAGGGGGGCCGTAGGTCATGAGCAGTTCTTC.

This clonotype was seen more than once but under ten times. CDR3 sequence (DNA): TGTGCCAGCAGCCAAGATCGATTTTCTTCCGATGGCTCCTACAATGAGCAGTTCTTC. Translation: CASSQDRFSSDGSYNEQFF. The genes are TRBV3-1 and TRBJ2-1; D is unresolved. The V gene's germline CDR1 is LGHDT and CDR2 YNNKEL (reference sequence). The CDR3 loop spans 19 amino acids. The germline V and J ends were trimmed by 0 bases and 0 bases, with 18 bases remaining between them.

In this sample, this clonotype turned up many times. The gene calls are TRBV5-1 and TRBJ2-5; 7 bases line up with TRBD1. The CDR3 contains 15 residues. Looked up from germline, CDR1 is SGHRS and CDR2 is YFSETQ. J was trimmed by 3 bases and V by 3 bases; bases with no gene match: 8. The CDR3 reads CASSSMGDSEETQYF. The CDR3 DNA sequence: TGCGCCAGCAGCTCAATGGGGGACAGTGAAGAGACCCAGTACTTC.